The clone carrying this TCR beta chain was detected once. Its matching antigen is unknown. Profiled with immunoSEQ multiplex PCR; TCRdb holds only in-frame clones, not every one. Of 120,000 or so clones listed, 90% were seen once; the top ten hold about 4.4%. Germline lookup yields CDR1 LGHNA and CDR2 YNFKEQ. The CDR3 is 13 residues long. V shed 0 bases and J shed 4 bases, with 4 bases lying between them. This sample is part of a study of T cell responses to AZD1222 COVID-19 vaccine. Study observations and caveats: Spike-specific TCR breadth and depth grew following two AZD1222 doses. Repertoires were obtained solely post-peak T cell response.

The sequencing here drew on peripheral blood, taken on day 0 of MenACWY control vaccination. The genes are TRBV4-2 and TRBJ1-5; no clear D. The TCR comes from an adult in good health. CDR3 in DNA: TGTGCCAGCAGCCAAGATGGGAATCAGCCCCAGCATTTT. It is translated as CASSQDGNQPQHF.